These 7 T cell receptor beta chains originate from one sample sequenced in a study of OX40 agonist ivuxolimab in advanced cancers. Sequencing was performed with immunoSEQ multiplex PCR; in TCRdb, only in-frame clones are kept and a portion is missing. Of 48,000 or so clones listed, 94% are singletons. This specimen consisted of CD4+ or CD8+ T cells sorted from blood, obtained in a trial of the OX40 agonist ivuxolimab. These receptors came from an adult with an advanced solid tumor such as melanoma, head and neck, liver or kidney cancer.

The V call is TRBV28, the J call TRBJ2-2; possible D gene TRBD2, 5 bases. The CDR3 is 15 residues long. Germline V CDR1 and CDR2: MDHEN, SYDVKM. V lost 5 bases, J lost 6 bases, and 16 bases lay in between. The CDR3 DNA sequence: TGTGCCAGCAGTCCCCTGGGGAGATCCCCCGGGGAGCTGTTTTTT. Its translation: CASSPLGRSPGELFF.

The chain has TRBV19 and TRBJ1-5; D is perhaps TRBD1 (5 bases). Trimming took off 10 bases at V and 6 bases at J, with 13 bases between the two ends. From germline, CDR1 is LNHDA and CDR2 SQIVND (reference sequence). CDR3 length: 12 amino acids. The CDR3 DNA reads TGTGCCACTAGGGGATCGGGTCAGCCCCAGCATTTT. Translating it yields CATRGSGQPQHF. Filled out from reference TRBV19 and TRBJ1-5, the complete variable domain reads DGGITQSPKYLFRKEGQNVTLSCEQNLNHDAMYWYRQDPGQGLRLIYYSQIVNDFQKGDIAEGYSVSREKKESFPLTVTSAQKNPTAFYLCATRGSGQPQHFGDGTRLSIL.

This clone was observed once. The V gene is TRBV5-1, the J gene TRBJ2-1, with D tentatively TRBD2 (5 bases). Germline V gives CDR1 SGHRS, CDR2 YFSETQ. Deletions cut 1 base from V and 4 bases from J, with 9 bases between. The CDR3 is made up of 14 amino acids. The CDR3 loop reads CASSLRGIYNEQFF. As DNA, the CDR3 is TGCGCCAGCAGCTTGAGAGGGATATACAATGAGCAGTTCTTC.

The chain links TRBV27 to TRBJ2-6; 7 bases map to TRBD1. V was clipped by 5 bases and J by 4 bases; unmatched bases: 8. The CDR3 consists of 16 residues. In germline, CDR1 is MNHEY, CDR2 SMNVEV (reference sequence). The CDR3 region is CASSALTGFGANVLTF. Here the CDR3 DNA reads TGTGCCAGCAGTGCCTTGACAGGGTTCGGGGCCAACGTCCTGACTTTC.

The chain has TRBV12-5 and TRBJ2-7; D gene ambiguous. V lost 0 bases, J lost 5 bases, and 26 bases lay in between. The CDR3 totals 19 residues. CDR1 LGHNT and CDR2 FRNRAP come from the germline V gene. CDR3: CASGLVVGPTLSPTDEQYF. As DNA, the CDR3 is TGTGCTAGTGGTTTGGTAGTCGGGCCCACTTTATCCCCTACGGACGAGCAGTACTTC.

The chain recombines TRBV2 with TRBJ2-3, with D unclear. The CDR3 loop spans 15 amino acids. Deletions cut 1 base from V and 2 bases from J, with 10 bases between. Germline V CDR1 and CDR2: SNHLY, FYNNEI. CDR3 region: CASSEGVTTTDTQYF. CDR3 bases: TGTGCCAGCAGTGAAGGCGTTACGACCACAGATACGCAGTATTTT.

This chain links TRBV29-1 with TRBJ2-7; TRBD2 matches at 11 bases. Germline CDR1 reads SQVTM; CDR2 reads ANQGSEA. CDR3 size: 13 residues. V lost 7 bases to trimming and J lost 1 base; unmatched junction nucleotides: 3. The CDR3 DNA sequence: TGCAGCGGTCGGACTAGCGGGTCCTACGAGCAGTACTTC. Translating it yields CSGRTSGSYEQYF.